Sequencing of this T cell receptor (beta chain) was carried out in a study of T cell responses to AZD1222 COVID-19 vaccine. Measured with immunoSEQ multiplex PCR; TCRdb has only the in-frame clones, and not every one. In the table there are some 84,000 clones, around nine tenths of which are singletons. This clone was picked up a small number of times. This TCR came from an adult who received the AZD1222 COVID-19 vaccine. This specimen consisted of peripheral blood, obtained 28 days after the second AZD1222 dose.

The CDR3 reads CASSPETQYF. CDR3 DNA: TGTGCCAGCAGCCCAGAGACCCAGTACTTC. The V call is TRBV2, the J call TRBJ2-5, with D unclear. Germline-derived CDR1 and CDR2 are SNHLY and FYNNEI. The CDR3 length is 10 residues. V shed 6 bases and J shed 4 bases, with 3 bases lying between them. Complete variable domain (other parts from reference TRBV2 and TRBJ2-5): EPEVTQTPSHQVTQMGQEVILRCVPISNHLYFYWYRQILGQKVEFLVSFYNNEISEKSEIFDDQFSVERPDGSNFTLKIRSTKLEDSAMYFCASSPETQYFGPGTRLLVL.